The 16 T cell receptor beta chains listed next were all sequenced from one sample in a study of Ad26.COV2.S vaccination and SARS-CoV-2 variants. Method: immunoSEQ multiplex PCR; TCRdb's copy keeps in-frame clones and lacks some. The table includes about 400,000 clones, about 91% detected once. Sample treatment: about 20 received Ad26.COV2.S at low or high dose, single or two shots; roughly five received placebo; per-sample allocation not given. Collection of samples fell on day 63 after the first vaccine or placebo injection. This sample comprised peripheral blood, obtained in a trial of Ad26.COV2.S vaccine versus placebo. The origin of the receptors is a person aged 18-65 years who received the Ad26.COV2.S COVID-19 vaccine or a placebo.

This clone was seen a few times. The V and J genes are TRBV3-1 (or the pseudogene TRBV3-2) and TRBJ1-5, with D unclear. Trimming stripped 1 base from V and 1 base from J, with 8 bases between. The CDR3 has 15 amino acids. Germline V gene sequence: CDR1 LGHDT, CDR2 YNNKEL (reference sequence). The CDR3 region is CASSQGGGSNQPQHF. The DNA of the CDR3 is TGTGCCAGCAGCCAAGGGGGAGGGAGCAATCAGCCCCAGCATTTT.

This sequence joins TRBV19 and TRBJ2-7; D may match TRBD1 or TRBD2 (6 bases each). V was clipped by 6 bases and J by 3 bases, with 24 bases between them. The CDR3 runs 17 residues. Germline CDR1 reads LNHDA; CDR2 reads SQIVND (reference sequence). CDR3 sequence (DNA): TGTGCCAGTAGGGGCAGGAGCAGCGGGTTGACAGGCTACGAGCAGTACTTC. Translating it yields CASRGRSSGLTGYEQYF.

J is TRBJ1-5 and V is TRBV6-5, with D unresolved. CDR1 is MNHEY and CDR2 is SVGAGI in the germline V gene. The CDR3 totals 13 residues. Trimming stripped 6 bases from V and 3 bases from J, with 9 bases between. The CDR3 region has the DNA TGTGCCAGCAGCTTAGAACCCAATCAGCCCCAGCATTTT. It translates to CASSLEPNQPQHF.

Written as DNA, the CDR3 is TGCGCCAGCAGCCAATTCGCGGGGTCGAACACCGGGGAGCTGTTTTTT. Translating gives CASSQFAGSNTGELFF. The chain combines TRBV4-3 with TRBJ2-2; D is possibly TRBD2 (6 bases). This CDR3 is 16 amino acids long. V was cut by 2 bases and J by 0 bases, with 10 bases left in between. Germline assignment: CDR1 LGHNA and CDR2 YSLEER.

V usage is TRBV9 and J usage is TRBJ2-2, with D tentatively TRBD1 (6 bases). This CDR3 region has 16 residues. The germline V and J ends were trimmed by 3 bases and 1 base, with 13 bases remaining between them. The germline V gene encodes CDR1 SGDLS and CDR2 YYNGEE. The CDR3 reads CASSATGSKNTGELFF. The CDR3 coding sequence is TGTGCCAGCAGCGCCACAGGGTCCAAGAACACCGGGGAGCTGTTTTTT.

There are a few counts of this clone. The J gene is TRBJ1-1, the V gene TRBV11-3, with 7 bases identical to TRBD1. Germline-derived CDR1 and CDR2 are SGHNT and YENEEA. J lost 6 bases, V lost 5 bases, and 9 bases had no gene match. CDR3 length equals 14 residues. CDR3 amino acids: CASSPGWQGAEAFF. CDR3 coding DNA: TGTGCCAGCAGCCCAGGGTGGCAGGGGGCTGAAGCTTTCTTT.

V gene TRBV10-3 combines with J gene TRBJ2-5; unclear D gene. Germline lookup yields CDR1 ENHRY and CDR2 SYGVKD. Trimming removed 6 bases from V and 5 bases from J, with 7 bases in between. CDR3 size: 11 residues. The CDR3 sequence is CAIRTAETQYF. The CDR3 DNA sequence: TGTGCCATCAGAACTGCGGAGACCCAGTACTTC.

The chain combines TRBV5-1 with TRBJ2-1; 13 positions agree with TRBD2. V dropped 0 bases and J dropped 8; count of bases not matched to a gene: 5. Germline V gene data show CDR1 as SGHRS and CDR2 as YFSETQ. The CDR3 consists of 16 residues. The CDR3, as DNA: TGCGCCAGCAGCTTGGCCACTAGCGGGAGGGCCTATGAGCAGTTCTTC. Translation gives CASSLATSGRAYEQFF.

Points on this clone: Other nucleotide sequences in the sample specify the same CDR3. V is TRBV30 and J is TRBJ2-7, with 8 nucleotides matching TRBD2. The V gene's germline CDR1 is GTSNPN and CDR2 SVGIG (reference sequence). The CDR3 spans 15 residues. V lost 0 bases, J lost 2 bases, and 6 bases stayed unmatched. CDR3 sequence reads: CAWSVGLAGAYEQYF. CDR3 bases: TGTGCCTGGAGTGTAGGACTAGCTGGGGCCTACGAGCAGTACTTC.

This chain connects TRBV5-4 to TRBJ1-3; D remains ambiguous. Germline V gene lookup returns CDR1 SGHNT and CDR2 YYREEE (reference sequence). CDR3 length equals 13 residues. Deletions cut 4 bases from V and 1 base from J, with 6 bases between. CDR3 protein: CASSPWSGNTIYF. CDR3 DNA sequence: TGTGCCAGCAGCCCCTGGTCTGGAAACACCATATATTTT.

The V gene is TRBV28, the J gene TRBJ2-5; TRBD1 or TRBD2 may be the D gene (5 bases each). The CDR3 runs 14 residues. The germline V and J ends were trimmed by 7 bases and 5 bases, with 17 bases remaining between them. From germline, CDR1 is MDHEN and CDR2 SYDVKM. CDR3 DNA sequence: TGTGCCAGCAAGGGGACCAGGGTTTTGGAGACCCAGTACTTC. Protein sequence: CASKGTRVLETQYF.

In DNA form, the CDR3 reads TGTGCCACCGCAGAACTAGCGGGTAATGAGCAGTTCTTC. Amino acids: CATAELAGNEQFF. The chain joins TRBV10-3 to TRBJ2-1; TRBD2 matches 9 bases. In germline, CDR1 is ENHRY, CDR2 SYGVKD. The CDR3 covers 13 residues. Trimming cost V 10 bases and J 7 bases; bases outside gene matches: 8.

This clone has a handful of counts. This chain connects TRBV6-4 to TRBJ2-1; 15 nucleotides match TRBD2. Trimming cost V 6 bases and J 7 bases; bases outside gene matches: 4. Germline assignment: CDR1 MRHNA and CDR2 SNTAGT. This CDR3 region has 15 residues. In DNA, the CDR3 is TGTGCCAGCAGCGACGGACTAGCGGGGGGGAATGAGCAGTTCTTC. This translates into CASSDGLAGGNEQFF.

The CDR3 protein is CASSLPGTSYGYTF. The CDR3 DNA reads as TGTGCCAGCAGCCTGCCGGGGACCTCCTATGGCTACACCTTC. The chain is built from TRBV5-4 and TRBJ1-2; a weak D match, TRBD1 (5 bases). The length of the CDR3 is 14 residues. Trimming cost V 4 bases and J 4 bases, with 14 bases left between them. Per the germline V gene, CDR1 is SGHNT and CDR2 is YYREEE (reference sequence).

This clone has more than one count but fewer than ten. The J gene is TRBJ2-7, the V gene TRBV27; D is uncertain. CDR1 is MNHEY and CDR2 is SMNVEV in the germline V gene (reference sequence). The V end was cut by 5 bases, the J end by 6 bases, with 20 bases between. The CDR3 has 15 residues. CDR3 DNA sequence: TGTGCCAGCAGTCCCCTGACGGGTATCTGGGGCGAGCAGTACTTC. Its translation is CASSPLTGIWGEQYF.

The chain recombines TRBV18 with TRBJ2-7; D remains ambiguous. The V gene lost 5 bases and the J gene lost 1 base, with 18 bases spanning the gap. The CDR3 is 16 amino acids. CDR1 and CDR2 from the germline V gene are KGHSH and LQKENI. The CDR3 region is CASSKKAADDSYEQYF. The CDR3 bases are TGTGCCAGCTCAAAGAAAGCAGCAGACGATTCCTACGAGCAGTACTTC.